This passage covers 13 T cell receptor beta chains from one sample sequenced in a study of blood T cell repertoires in COVID-19. The assay was immunoSEQ multiplex PCR, and TCRdb's table has in-frame clones only and misses some. This repertoire shows 40,000 to 60,000 clones, roughly 88% found once; its top ten account for approximately 14%. Sample: peripheral blood. The receptor source for this set is a human donor in a cohort sampled during active COVID-19.

J is TRBJ2-1 and V is TRBV7-9; maybe TRBD2 (6 bases). The germline gives CDR1 SEHNR, CDR2 FQNEAQ (reference sequence). This CDR3 is 15 amino acids long. Trimming took off 3 bases at V and 2 bases at J, with 11 bases between the two ends. CDR3 region: CASSFMGGTYNEQFF. CDR3 sequence (DNA): TGTGCCAGCAGCTTCATGGGCGGGACCTACAATGAGCAGTTCTTC.

The chain joins TRBV7-8 to TRBJ2-2; D is unresolved. CDR1 is SGHVS and CDR2 is FQNEAQ in the germline V gene. Deletions cut 1 base from V and 6 bases from J, with 15 bases between. This CDR3 spans 16 amino acids. CDR3 amino acids: CASSLDGASLPGELFF. In DNA form, the CDR3 reads TGTGCCAGCAGCTTAGATGGAGCGTCGCTTCCCGGGGAGCTGTTTTTT.

The rearrangement joins TRBV9 to TRBJ1-1; D may be TRBD1 (5 bases). This CDR3 comprises 14 residues. CDR1 is SGDLS, CDR2 YYNGEE, per germline. Trimming took 4 bases from V and 4 from J, leaving 14 bases between them. The CDR3 protein is CASSPTGGGTEAFF. The CDR3 nucleotides are TGTGCCAGCAGCCCCACCGGGGGAGGCACTGAAGCTTTCTTT.

This clone was observed a single time. The chain employs TRBV24-1 and TRBJ1-2; D remains unclear. The germline CDR1 and CDR2 sequences are KGHDR and SFDVKD. Trimming removed 4 bases at V and 7 bases at J, with 12 bases between. The CDR3 sequence is 13 residues long. The CDR3 loop is CATSEFSRGGYTF. Written as DNA, the CDR3 is TGTGCCACCAGTGAATTTTCCAGAGGTGGCTACACCTTC.

This chain uses TRBV11-3 with TRBJ2-7; 8 bases line up with TRBD1. CDR1 SGHNT and CDR2 YENEEA come from the germline V gene. V shed 2 bases, J shed 5 bases, and the junction held 8 bases outside the gene matches. The length of the CDR3 is 15 residues. CDR3 sequence (DNA): TGTGCCAGCAGCTTAAGGGGGACAGGAGGAAACGAGCAGTACTTC. Protein sequence: CASSLRGTGGNEQYF.

The genes are TRBV28 and TRBJ1-6; TRBD1 matches 7 bases. Germline loops: CDR1 MDHEN, CDR2 SYDVKM. This CDR3 has 14 residues. V lost 10 bases, J lost 6 bases, and 9 bases stayed unmatched. CDR3 in amino acids: CANRDRRPNSPLHF. DNA of the CDR3: TGTGCCAACCGGGACAGACGTCCTAATTCACCCCTCCACTTT.

J is TRBJ1-2 and V is TRBV9; TRBD1 aligns across 9 bases. CDR1 is SGDLS, CDR2 YYNGEE, per germline. V was clipped by 3 bases and J by 4 bases; unmatched bases: 10. CDR3 size: 16 residues. The CDR3 DNA is TGTGCCAGCAGCGAACCGGGACAGGGTCGTTCCTATGGCTACACCTTC. Amino acids: CASSEPGQGRSYGYTF.

The chain combines TRBV29-1 with TRBJ1-4; no firm D call. The V end was cut by 4 bases, the J end by 3 bases, with 9 bases between. Germline values: CDR1 SQVTM, CDR2 ANQGSEA. CDR3 size: 13 residues. CDR3 coding DNA: TGCAGCGTTGTGGCAGCGGCTAATGAAAAACTGTTTTTT. Translating it yields CSVVAAANEKLFF.

This clone was recorded a few times. The chain recombines TRBV6-5 with TRBJ1-5, with a tentative D call TRBD1 (6 bases). Per germline, CDR1 MNHEY and CDR2 SVGAGI. This CDR3 comprises 15 residues. V lost 7 bases, J lost 4 bases, and 17 bases lay in between. The CDR3: CASTYQGQTNQPQHF. The CDR3 region has the DNA TGTGCCAGCACCTATCAGGGACAAACAAATCAGCCCCAGCATTTT.

This clone was detected only a few times. The chain uses TRBV6-5 and TRBJ2-2; the D is unclear. Trimming shortened V by 0 bases and J by 4 bases, and 6 bases separated the two germline ends. Germline assignment: CDR1 MNHEY and CDR2 SVGAGI. The CDR3 has 14 amino acids. The CDR3 here is CASSYSRFTGELFF. In nucleotides, the CDR3 is TGTGCCAGCAGTTACTCGAGGTTCACCGGGGAGCTGTTTTTT.

The chain combines TRBV5-1 with TRBJ2-5; 7 bases align to TRBD1. The CDR3 loop spans 15 amino acids. Germline V gene lookup returns CDR1 SGHRS and CDR2 YFSETQ. Unmatched junction bases numbered 12, after V lost 5 bases and J lost 5 bases. Here the CDR3 reads CASSRTGDRGETQYF. CDR3 DNA: TGCGCCAGCAGTCGGACAGGAGACCGCGGGGAGACCCAGTACTTC.

The rearrangement links TRBV30 to TRBJ2-3; D not certain. The CDR3 length is 14 residues. Per the germline V gene, CDR1 is GTSNPN and CDR2 is SVGIG (reference sequence). Trimming took 2 bases from V and 6 from J, leaving 15 bases between them. CDR3 sequence (DNA): TGTGCCTGGAGTTATTCCTCCCCCCCGGATACGCAGTATTTT. The encoded protein is CAWSYSSPPDTQYF.

The chain combines TRBV6-5 with TRBJ1-1, with D possibly matching TRBD1 (5 bases). This CDR3 has 14 amino acids. Germline values: CDR1 MNHEY, CDR2 SVGAGI. V lost 6 bases and J lost 1, with 12 bases in between. The CDR3 sequence is CASRDRQRNTEAFF. The CDR3 DNA is TGTGCCAGCAGAGACCGACAGAGGAACACTGAAGCTTTCTTT.